These 10 T cell receptor beta chains were all obtained from the same sample, sequenced in a study of neoadjuvant anti-PD-1 for oral cavity cancer. Assay: immunoSEQ multiplex PCR; the TCRdb copy retains only in-frame clones and omits some. The sample shows around 17,000 clones, about 59% of them seen only once. The specimen comprised PBMCs, sampled before nivolumab (anti-PD-1) treatment. The receptors were sampled from a person aged 35 to 85 with oral cavity squamous cell carcinoma.

J is TRBJ2-1 and V is TRBV27, with 7 bases matching TRBD2. Germline-derived CDR1 and CDR2 are MNHEY and SMNVEV (reference sequence). The CDR3 length is 15 residues. The V and J ends lost 7 bases and 7 bases, in that order; junction bases with no gene match: 13. CDR3 amino acids: CASTLREGLGNEQFF. The CDR3 DNA follows: TGTGCCAGCACCCTCAGGGAGGGGCTGGGGAATGAGCAGTTCTTC.

The chain is built from TRBV6-5 and TRBJ2-7; D may correspond to TRBD1 or TRBD2 (5 bases each). Germline values: CDR1 MNHEY, CDR2 SVGAGI. There are 14 residues in the CDR3. V lost 2 bases to trimming and J lost 3 bases, with 11 bases between them. The CDR3 DNA reads TGTGCCAGCAGTTACCACCGGGACGGCTACGAGCAGTACTTC. Encoded protein: CASSYHRDGYEQYF.

The CDR3, as DNA: TGTGCCAGCAGTTACGAGAGGACTAGCGTCACAGATACGCAGTATTTT. It specifies CASSYERTSVTDTQYF. The J gene is TRBJ2-3, the V gene TRBV6-5, with TRBD2 matching 9 bases. The CDR3 runs 16 residues. The V gene end was trimmed by 2 bases and the J gene end by 2 bases; junction bases not matched to a gene: 5. The V gene's germline CDR1 is MNHEY and CDR2 SVGAGI.

This clone was observed a handful of times. V and J are TRBV11-2 and TRBJ2-7; TRBD1 might be the D (6 bases). Germline assignment: CDR1 SGHAT and CDR2 FQNNGV. The CDR3 extends over 13 amino acids. V shed 1 base and J shed 4 bases, with 8 bases lying between them. Here the CDR3 DNA reads TGTGCCAGCAGCTTAGGACAGGTTTACGAGCAGTACTTC. Protein sequence: CASSLGQVYEQYF.

This clone was seen a few times. J is TRBJ2-7 and V is TRBV2; D tentatively fits TRBD1 or TRBD2 (5 bases each). The CDR3 consists of 14 residues. Trimming left V 3 bases short and J 2 bases short, with 11 bases between. Germline V lookup: CDR1 SNHLY, CDR2 FYNNEI. CDR3 sequence: CASSERGRAYEQYF. The CDR3 DNA reads TGTGCCAGCAGTGAGAGGGGAAGAGCCTACGAGCAGTACTTC.

The chain recombines TRBV9 with TRBJ1-1, with TRBD1 identical over 10 bases. The V and J ends lost 4 bases and 1 base, in that order; junction bases with no gene match: 10. Germline CDR1 SGDLS, CDR2 YYNGEE. The CDR3 is made up of 17 amino acids. The CDR3, as DNA: TGTGCCAGCAGCCCCCGGGACAGGGGAGGGGGGAACACTGAAGCTTTCTTT. Its protein product is CASSPRDRGGGNTEAFF.

The chain uses TRBV30 and TRBJ1-1, with D uncertain. Germline V gene data show CDR1 as GTSNPN and CDR2 as SVGIG (reference sequence). V shed 1 base and J shed 4 bases, with 4 bases lying between them. This CDR3 is 11 amino acids long. The CDR3 sequence is CAWSDSTEAFF. As DNA, the CDR3 is TGTGCCTGGAGTGATTCCACTGAAGCTTTCTTT.

This clone was found once. The chain carries TRBV6-1 and TRBJ2-5; D perhaps matches TRBD2 (6 bases). CDR3 length: 14 residues. V was shortened by 4 bases and J by 5 bases, with 14 bases between the two germline ends. Germline V gives CDR1 MNHNS, CDR2 SASEGT. The CDR3 spells CASSGSPGGETQYF. The CDR3 DNA reads TGTGCCAGCAGTGGTTCTCCCGGAGGGGAGACCCAGTACTTC.

This chain links TRBV10-3 with TRBJ2-6, with D perhaps TRBD1 (5 bases). Trimming stripped 3 bases from V and 4 bases from J, with 7 bases between. The CDR3 length is 14 residues. Germline V CDR1 and CDR2: ENHRY, SYGVKD. The CDR3 nucleotides are TGTGCCATCAGTGAAGGGGTCGGGGCCAACGTCCTGACTTTC. This gives the protein CAISEGVGANVLTF.

The chain is built from TRBV5-1 and TRBJ2-5; no clear D. The CDR3 loop spans 11 amino acids. Between the trimmed V and J ends, which lost 3 bases and 0 bases, there was a span of 0 bases. Germline lookup yields CDR1 SGHRS and CDR2 YFSETQ. As DNA, the CDR3 is TGCGCCAGCAGCTACCAAGAGACCCAGTACTTC. Amino acid sequence: CASSYQETQYF.